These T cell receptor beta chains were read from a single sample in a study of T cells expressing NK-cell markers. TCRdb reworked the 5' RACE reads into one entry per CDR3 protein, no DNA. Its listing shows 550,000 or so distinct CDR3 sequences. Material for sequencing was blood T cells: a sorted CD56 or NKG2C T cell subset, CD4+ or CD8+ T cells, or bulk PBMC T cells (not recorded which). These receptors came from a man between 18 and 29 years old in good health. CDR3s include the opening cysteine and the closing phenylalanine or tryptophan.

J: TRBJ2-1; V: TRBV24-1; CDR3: CATSDPGLAGNPREQFF
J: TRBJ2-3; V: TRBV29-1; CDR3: CSVEDLESGTDTQYF
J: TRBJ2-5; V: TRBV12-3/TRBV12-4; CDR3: CASSLGTGVRETQYF
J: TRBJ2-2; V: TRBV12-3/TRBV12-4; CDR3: CASSSRRTSGRIDTGELFF
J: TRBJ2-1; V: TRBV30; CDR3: CAWRQTGFEQFF
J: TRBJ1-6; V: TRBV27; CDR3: CASRERRNSPLHF
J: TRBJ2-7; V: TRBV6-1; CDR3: CASCRDAHYEQYF
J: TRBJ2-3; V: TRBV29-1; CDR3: CSARLAGGPEWSTDTQYF
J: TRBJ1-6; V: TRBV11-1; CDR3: CASSPLRGKNSPLHF
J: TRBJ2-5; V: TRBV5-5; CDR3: CASNRLGETQYF
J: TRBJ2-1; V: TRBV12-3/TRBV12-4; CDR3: CASRRGLLTQNEQFF
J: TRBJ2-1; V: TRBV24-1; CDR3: CATSDPDPAGLDEQFF
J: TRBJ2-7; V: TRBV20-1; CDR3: CAGRGVHEQYF
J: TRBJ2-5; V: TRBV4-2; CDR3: CASSQLGEQETQYF
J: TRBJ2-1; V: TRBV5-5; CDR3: CASSSVAGGPGEQFF
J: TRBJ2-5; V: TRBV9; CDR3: CASSAAPLSGETQYF